Sequencing of this TCR beta chain was carried out in a study of cytomegalovirus exposure and HLA in healthy donors (dated by TCRdb to about 2017). Regarding the complete study: According to a later analysis, one platform produced both the 110 or so validation repertoires and the roughly 640 repertoires of the first cohort. The study was designed to test whether signatures of past pathogen exposure could be identified by cataloging public T cell receptors. In addition to the first cohort of approximately 670 subjects, a separate validation cohort of 120 different subjects was used. High-throughput TCR immunosequencing, statistical association of individual TCRs with disease status, and machine learning were combined to predict cytomegalovirus infection status. On the study overall, not on this receptor specifically: The study listed 164 TCR beta chains as associated with cytomegalovirus. According to the authors, the approach could potentially be generalized to other disease states and immunological phenotypes. A later analysis found that TCRs clustered in the first cohort also tended to co-occur in the 100 to 150 validation repertoires, with about 94% of cluster scores above 0. The classifier was reported to diagnose cytomegalovirus status with high specificity and sensitivity in both the original and validation cohorts. In vitro tests confirmed that three of the cytomegalovirus-associated TCR beta chains recognize cytomegalovirus antigens. The validation cohort had no HLA typing available for a later analysis, so co-occurrence within that cohort was assessed over all 120 or so repertoires. While some public TCRs were present in many individuals, most TCR sequences turned up only very rarely across donors.

The V end loses 2 bases and the J end loses 7 bases, and a stretch of 17 bases separates them. Including cysteine and phenylalanine, the CDR3 has 15 amino acids. The CDR3 DNA has 45 bases and is translated from base 1. The CDR1 and CDR2 encoded by the germline V gene (reference sequence) are SEHNR and FQNEAQ. The donors were included in the validation cohort of approximately 130 subjects, a group kept apart from the roughly 670-subject first cohort. Library preparation was by the immunoSEQ multiplex PCR assay. Processing in the source paper ran as follows. A statistical classification framework was built to diagnose cytomegalovirus status from the catalog of TCR beta chain sequences. This is the immuneACCESS table as TCRdb keeps it, with only in-frame sequences that have V and J called. A part of the clones is gone; compared with another copy, unresolved V genes explain less than half, and the rest is unexplained. D and trimming were read from the DNA, whereas the V and J calls and clone size are those reported in that table. The sample table holds approximately 70,000 clones, of which 94% were seen once. About 0.63% of the sample belongs to the ten largest clones.

About this clone itself: The antigen it recognizes is unknown. Base qualities are not recorded, but no much larger clone differs from it by a single base.

This sequence originates from a woman aged 18-30 years in good health and CMV-seronegative. The sequence is built from TRBV7-9 and TRBJ2-5, with no reliable assignment of the D segment. The sequencing input was PBMCs. The CDR3 reads as follows: CASSLSNSPMGTQYF. The bases read TGTGCCAGCAGCTTATCTAACAGCCCGATGGGGACCCAGTACTTC.